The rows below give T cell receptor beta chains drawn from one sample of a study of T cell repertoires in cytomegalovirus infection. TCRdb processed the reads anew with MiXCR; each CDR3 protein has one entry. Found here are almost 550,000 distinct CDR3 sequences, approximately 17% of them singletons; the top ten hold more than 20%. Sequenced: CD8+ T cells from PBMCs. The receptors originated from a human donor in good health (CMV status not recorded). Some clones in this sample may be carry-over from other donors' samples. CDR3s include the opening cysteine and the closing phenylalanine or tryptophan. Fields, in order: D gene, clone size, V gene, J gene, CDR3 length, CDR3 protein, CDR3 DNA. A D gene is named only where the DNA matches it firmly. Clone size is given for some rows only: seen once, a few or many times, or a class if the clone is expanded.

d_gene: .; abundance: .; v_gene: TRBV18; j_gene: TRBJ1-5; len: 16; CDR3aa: CASSPPPGGIDQPQHF; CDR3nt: TGTGCCAGCTCACCACCGCCGGGAGGGATAGATCAGCCCCAGCATTTT
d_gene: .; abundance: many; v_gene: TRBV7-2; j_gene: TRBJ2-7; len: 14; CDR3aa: CASSYDSYLYEQYF; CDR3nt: TGTGCCAGCAGCTATGACAGTTACCTCTACGAGCAGTACTTC
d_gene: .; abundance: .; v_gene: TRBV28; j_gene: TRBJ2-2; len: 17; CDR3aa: CASSLVAQPSLSGELFF; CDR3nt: TGTGCCAGCAGTTTAGTCGCGCAACCATCTTTGTCCGGCGAGCTGTTTTTT
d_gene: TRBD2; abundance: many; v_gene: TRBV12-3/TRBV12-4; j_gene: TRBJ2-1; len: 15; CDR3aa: CASSWSGRPYNEQFF; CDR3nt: TGTGCCAGCAGCTGGAGCGGGAGGCCTTACAATGAGCAGTTCTTC
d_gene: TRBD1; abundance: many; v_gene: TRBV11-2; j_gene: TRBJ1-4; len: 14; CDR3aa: CASSLRTGGEKLFF; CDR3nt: TGTGCCAGCAGCCTCAGGACAGGGGGCGAAAAACTGTTTTTT
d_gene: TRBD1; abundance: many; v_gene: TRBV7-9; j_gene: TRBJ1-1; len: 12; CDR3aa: CASSLEGTGAFF; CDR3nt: TGTGCCAGCAGCTTAGAGGGGACAGGAGCTTTCTTT
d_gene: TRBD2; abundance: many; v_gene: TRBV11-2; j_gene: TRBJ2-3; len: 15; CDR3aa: CASSLSGRATDTQYF; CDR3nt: TGTGCCAGCAGCTTAAGCGGGAGGGCCACAGATACGCAGTATTTT
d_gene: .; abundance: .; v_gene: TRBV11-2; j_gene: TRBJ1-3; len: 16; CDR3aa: CASSLVWRGSGNTIYF; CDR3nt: TGTGCCAGCAGCTTAGTCTGGCGGGGAAGTGGAAACACCATATATTTT
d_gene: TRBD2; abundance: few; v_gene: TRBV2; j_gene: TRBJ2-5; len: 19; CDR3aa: CASSGDPTSGRAAGETQYF; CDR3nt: TGTGCCAGCAGCGGAGACCCAACTAGCGGGAGGGCCGCGGGAGAGACCCAGTACTTC
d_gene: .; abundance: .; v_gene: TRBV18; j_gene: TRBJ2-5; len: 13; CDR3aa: CASSPTGPETQYF; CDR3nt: TGTGCCAGCTCACCAACGGGGCCGGAGACCCAGTACTTC
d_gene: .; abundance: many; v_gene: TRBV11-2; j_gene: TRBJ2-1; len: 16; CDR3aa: CASSRRRGFAFNEQFF; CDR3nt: TGTGCCAGCAGCCGTAGACGGGGATTCGCCTTTAATGAGCAGTTCTTC
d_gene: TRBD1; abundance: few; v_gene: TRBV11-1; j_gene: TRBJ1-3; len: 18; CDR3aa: CASSLNGGQVYSGNTIYF; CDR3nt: TGTGCCAGCAGCTTAAACGGGGGACAGGTCTACTCTGGAAACACCATATATTTT
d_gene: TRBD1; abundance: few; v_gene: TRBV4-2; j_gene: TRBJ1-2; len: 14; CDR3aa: CASSLPRGQDGYTF; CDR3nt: TGTGCCAGCAGCCTACCCAGGGGACAGGATGGCTACACCTTC
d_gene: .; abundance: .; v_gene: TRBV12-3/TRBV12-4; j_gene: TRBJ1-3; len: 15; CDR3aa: CASSLVAISGNTIYF; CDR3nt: TGTGCCAGCAGTTTAGTGGCCATCTCTGGAAACACCATATATTTT
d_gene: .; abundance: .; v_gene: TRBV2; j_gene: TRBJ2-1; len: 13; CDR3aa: CAVGDWRGNEQFF; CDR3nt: TGTGCCGTAGGGGACTGGCGGGGAAATGAGCAGTTCTTC
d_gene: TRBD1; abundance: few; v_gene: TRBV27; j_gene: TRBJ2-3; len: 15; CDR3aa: CASTSGTGSTDTQYF; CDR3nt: TGTGCCAGCACCTCAGGGACAGGGAGCACAGATACGCAGTATTTT
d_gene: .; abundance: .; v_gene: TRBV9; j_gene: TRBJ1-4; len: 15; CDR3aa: CASSVGGGGNEKLFF; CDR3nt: TGTGCCAGCAGCGTAGGAGGCGGGGGTAATGAAAAACTGTTTTTT
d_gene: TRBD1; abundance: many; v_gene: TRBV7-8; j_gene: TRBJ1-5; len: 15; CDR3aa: CASSSLDRGNQPQHF; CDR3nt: TGTGCCAGCAGCAGCCTTGACAGGGGGAATCAGCCCCAGCATTTT
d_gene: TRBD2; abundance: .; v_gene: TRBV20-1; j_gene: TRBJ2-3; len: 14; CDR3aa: CSARGGGPGDTQYF; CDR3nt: TGCAGTGCTAGAGGCGGGGGGCCTGGAGATACGCAGTATTTT
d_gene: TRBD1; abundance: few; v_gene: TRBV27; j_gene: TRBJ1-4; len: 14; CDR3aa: CASKNRGLNEKLFF; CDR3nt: TGTGCCAGCAAAAACAGGGGGCTTAATGAAAAACTGTTTTTT
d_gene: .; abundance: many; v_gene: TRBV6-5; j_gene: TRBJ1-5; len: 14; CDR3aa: CASSSDSTLQPQHF; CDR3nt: TGTGCCAGCAGTTCGGACAGCACACTGCAGCCCCAGCATTTT
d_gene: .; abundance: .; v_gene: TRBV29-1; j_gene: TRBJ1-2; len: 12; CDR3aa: CSVEGRGYGYTF; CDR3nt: TGCAGCGTTGAAGGCAGGGGCTATGGCTACACCTTC
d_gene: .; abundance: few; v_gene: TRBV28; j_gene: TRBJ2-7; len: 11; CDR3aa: CASSFGHEQYF; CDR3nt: TGTGCCAGCAGTTTTGGCCACGAGCAGTACTTC
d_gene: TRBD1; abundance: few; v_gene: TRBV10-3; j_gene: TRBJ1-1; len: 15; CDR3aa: CAIRTPRGRNTEAFF; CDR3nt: TGTGCCATCAGAACCCCTAGGGGGCGAAACACTGAAGCTTTCTTT
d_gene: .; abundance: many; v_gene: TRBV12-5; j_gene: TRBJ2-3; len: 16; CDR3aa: CASGSFPVVGTDTQYF; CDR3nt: TGTGCTAGTGGATCCTTCCCGGTCGTCGGCACAGATACGCAGTATTTT
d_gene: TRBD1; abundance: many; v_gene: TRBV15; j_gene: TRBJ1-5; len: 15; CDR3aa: CATSRGSGGTQPQHF; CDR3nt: TGTGCCACCAGCAGAGGGTCAGGGGGGACTCAGCCCCAGCATTTT
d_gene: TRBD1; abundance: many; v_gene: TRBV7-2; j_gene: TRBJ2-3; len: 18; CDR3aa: CASSLATGDRGTTDTQYF; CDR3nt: TGTGCCAGCAGCTTAGCGACCGGGGACAGGGGAACGACAGATACGCAGTATTTT
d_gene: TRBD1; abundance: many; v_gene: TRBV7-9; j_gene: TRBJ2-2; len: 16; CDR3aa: CASSSPGQGWAGELFF; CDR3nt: TGTGCCAGCAGCTCGCCGGGACAGGGATGGGCCGGGGAGCTGTTTTTT
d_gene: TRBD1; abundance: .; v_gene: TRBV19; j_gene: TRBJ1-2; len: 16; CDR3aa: CASSTTSLWTGNGYTF; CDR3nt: TGTGCCAGTAGTACTACCTCACTGTGGACAGGGAATGGCTACACCTTC
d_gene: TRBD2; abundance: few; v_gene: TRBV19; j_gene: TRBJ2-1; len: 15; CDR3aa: CASSYGSGTYNEQFF; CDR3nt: TGTGCCAGTAGTTACGGTAGCGGGACCTACAATGAGCAGTTCTTC
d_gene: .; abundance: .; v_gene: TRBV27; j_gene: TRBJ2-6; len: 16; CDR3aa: CASSLYSLSGANVLTF; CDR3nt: TGTGCCAGCAGTTTGTACAGTCTCTCTGGGGCCAACGTCCTGACTTTC
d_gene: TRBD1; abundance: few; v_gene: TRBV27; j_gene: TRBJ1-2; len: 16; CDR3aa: CASSLRGQGANYGYTF; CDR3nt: TGTGCCAGCAGTTTACGCGGACAGGGGGCTAACTATGGCTACACCTTC
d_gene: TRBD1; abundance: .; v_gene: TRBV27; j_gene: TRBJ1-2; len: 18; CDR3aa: CASSLSTRDRVGPGGYTF; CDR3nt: TGTGCCAGCAGTTTATCGACCCGGGACAGGGTCGGCCCAGGTGGCTACACCTTC
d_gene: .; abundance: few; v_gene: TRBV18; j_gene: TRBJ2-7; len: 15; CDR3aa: CASSDLPGASYEQYF; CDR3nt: TGTGCCAGCTCCGACCTCCCGGGAGCATCCTACGAGCAGTACTTC
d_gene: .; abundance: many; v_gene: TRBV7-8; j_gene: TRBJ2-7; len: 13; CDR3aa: CASSLAALYEQYF; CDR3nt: TGTGCCAGCAGCTTAGCGGCCCTCTACGAGCAGTACTTC
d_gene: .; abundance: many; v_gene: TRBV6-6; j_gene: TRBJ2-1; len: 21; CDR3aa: CASSYSKGQGLIAGAYNEQFF; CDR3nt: TGTGCCAGCAGTTACTCGAAGGGACAGGGGTTAATAGCGGGGGCCTACAATGAGCAGTTCTTC
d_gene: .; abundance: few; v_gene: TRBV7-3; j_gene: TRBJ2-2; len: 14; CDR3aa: CASSFSQGSGELFF; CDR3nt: TGTGCCAGCAGCTTTTCACAGGGATCCGGGGAGCTGTTTTTT
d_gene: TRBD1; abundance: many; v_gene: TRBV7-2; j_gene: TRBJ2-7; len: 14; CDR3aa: CASSIYRGIYEQYF; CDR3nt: TGTGCCAGCAGCATCTACAGGGGAATCTACGAGCAGTACTTC
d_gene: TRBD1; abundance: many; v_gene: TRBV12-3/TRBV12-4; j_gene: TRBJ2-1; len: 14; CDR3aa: CASTGQAGGDEQFF; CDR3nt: TGTGCCAGCACCGGGCAGGCAGGGGGCGATGAGCAGTTCTTC
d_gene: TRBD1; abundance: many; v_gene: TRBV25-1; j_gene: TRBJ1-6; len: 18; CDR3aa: CASSDEGALSSYNSPLHF; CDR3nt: TGTGCCAGCAGTGACGAGGGGGCGCTTAGTTCCTATAATTCACCCCTCCACTTT
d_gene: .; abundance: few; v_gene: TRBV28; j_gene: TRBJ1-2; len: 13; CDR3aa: CASKREKHYGYTF; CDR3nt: TGTGCCAGCAAGCGGGAGAAACACTATGGCTACACCTTC
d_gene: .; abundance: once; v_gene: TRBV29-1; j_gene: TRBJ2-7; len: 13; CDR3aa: CSVPGQTWHEQYF; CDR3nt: TGCAGCGTACCGGGCCAGACGTGGCACGAGCAGTACTTC
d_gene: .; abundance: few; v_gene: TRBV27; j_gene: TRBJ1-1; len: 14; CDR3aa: CASSLSRGQLEAFF; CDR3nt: TGTGCCAGCAGTTTATCGAGGGGCCAGCTTGAAGCTTTCTTT
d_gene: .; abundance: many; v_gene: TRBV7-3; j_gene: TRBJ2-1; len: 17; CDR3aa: CASSLRGGGLGHNEQFF; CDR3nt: TGTGCCAGCAGCTTAAGGGGAGGCGGGCTAGGGCACAATGAGCAGTTCTTC
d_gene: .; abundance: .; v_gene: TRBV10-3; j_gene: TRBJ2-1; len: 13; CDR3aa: CATIAGLRNEQFF; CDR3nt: TGTGCCACGATCGCGGGGCTGCGCAATGAGCAGTTCTTC
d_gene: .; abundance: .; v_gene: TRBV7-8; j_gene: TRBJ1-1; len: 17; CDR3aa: CASSLGGAQRRNTEALF; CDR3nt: TGTGCCAGCAGCTTAGGGGGGGCGCAAAGGAGGAACACTGAAGCTTTATTT
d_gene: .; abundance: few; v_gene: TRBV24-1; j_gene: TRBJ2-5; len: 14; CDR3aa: CATSDRAAIWAQYF; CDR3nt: TGTGCCACCAGTGACCGCGCCGCGATCTGGGCCCAGTACTTC
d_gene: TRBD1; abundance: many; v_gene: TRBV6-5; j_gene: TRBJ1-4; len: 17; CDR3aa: CASSQGTVMTPNEKLFF; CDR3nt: TGTGCCAGCAGTCAGGGGACAGTCATGACCCCAAATGAAAAACTGTTTTTT
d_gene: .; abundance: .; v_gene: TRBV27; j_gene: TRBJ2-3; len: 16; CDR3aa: CASSLGGRHSTDTQYF; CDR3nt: TGTGCCAGCAGTTTAGGAGGGCGGCACTCCACAGATACGCAGTATTTT
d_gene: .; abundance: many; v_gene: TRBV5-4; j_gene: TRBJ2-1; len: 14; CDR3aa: CASSLGDNYNEQFF; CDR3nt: TGTGCCAGCAGCTTGGGGGACAACTACAATGAGCAGTTCTTC
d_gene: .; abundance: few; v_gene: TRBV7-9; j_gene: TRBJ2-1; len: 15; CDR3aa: CASSSKGSSYNEQFF; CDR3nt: TGTGCCAGCAGCTCAAAGGGGTCTTCCTACAATGAGCAGTTCTTC